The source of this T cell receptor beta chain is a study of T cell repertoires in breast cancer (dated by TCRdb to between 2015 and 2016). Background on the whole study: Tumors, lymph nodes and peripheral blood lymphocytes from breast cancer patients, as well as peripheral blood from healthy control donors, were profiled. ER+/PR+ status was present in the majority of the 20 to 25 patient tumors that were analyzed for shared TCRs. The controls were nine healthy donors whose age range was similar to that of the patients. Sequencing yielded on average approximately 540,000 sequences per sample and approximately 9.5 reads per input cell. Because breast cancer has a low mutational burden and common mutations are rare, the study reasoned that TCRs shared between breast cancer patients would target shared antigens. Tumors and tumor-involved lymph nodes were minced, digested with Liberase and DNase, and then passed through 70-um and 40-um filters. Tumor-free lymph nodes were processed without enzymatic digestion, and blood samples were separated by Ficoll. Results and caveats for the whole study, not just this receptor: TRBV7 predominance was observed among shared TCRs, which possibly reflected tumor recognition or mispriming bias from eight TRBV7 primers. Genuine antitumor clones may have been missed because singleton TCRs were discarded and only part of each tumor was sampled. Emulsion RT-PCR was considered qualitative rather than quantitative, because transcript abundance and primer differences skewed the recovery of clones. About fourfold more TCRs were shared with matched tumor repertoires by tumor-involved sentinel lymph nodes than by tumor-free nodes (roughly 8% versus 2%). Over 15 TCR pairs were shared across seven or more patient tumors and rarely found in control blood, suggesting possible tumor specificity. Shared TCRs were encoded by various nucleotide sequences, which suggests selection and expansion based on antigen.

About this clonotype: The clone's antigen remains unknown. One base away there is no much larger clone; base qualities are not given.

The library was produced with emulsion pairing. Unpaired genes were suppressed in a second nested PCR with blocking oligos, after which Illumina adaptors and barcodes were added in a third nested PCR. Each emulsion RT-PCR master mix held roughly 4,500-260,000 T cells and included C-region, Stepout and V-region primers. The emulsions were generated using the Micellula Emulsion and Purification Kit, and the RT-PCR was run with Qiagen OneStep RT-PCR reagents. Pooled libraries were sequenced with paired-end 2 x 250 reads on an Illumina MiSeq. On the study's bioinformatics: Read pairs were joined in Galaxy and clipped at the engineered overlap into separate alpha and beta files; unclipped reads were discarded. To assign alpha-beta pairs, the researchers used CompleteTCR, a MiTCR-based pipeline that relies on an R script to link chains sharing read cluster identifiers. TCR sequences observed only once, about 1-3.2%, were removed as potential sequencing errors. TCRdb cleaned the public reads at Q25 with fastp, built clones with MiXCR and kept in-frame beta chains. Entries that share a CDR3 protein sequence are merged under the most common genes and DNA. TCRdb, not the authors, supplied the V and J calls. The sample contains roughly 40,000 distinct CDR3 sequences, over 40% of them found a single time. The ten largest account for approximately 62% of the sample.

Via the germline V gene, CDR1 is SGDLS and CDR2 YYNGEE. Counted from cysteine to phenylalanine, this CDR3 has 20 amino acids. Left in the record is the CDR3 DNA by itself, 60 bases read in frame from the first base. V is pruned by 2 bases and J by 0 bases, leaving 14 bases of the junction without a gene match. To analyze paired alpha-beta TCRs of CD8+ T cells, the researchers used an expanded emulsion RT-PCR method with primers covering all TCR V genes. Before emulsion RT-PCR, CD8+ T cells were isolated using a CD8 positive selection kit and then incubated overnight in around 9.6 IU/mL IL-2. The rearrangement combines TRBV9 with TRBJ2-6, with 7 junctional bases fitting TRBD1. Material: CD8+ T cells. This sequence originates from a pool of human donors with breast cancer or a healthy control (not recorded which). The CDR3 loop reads CASSVSARGPIYSGANVLTF. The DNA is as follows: TGTGCCAGCAGCGTGAGCGCGAGGGGGCCGATCTACTCTGGGGCCAACGTCCTGACTTTC. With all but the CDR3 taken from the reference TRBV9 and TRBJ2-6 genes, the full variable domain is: DSGVTQTPKHLITATGQRVTLRCSPRSGDLSVYWYQQSLDQGLQFLIQYYNGEERAKGNILERFSAQQFPDLHSELNLSSLELGDSALYFCASSVSARGPIYSGANVLTFGAGSRLTVL.